This record covers a single T cell receptor (beta chain). Antigen unknown. This sample is part of a study of OX40 agonist ivuxolimab in advanced cancers. Study context: Dose-escalation cases comprised hepatocellular carcinoma, melanoma, renal cell or head and neck cancer. There were three patients with partial responses, one having hepatocellular carcinoma and two cutaneous melanoma. Regarding the study as a whole: Within 6 weeks, CD4+ and CD8+ blood T cells expanded clonally at 0.1 to 3.0 mg/kg. Among the least clonally expanded were partial responders at 0.1-3.0 mg/kg.

V lost 3 bases to trimming and J lost 4 bases, with 3 bases between them. CDR1 and CDR2 from the germline V gene are DFQATT and SNEGSKA (reference sequence). CDR3 size: 10 residues. Method: immunoSEQ multiplex PCR; TCRdb's copy keeps in-frame clones and lacks some. The sample has about 110,000 clones; around 90% are singletons. The input for sequencing was CD4+ or CD8+ T cells sorted from blood, taken in a trial of the OX40 agonist ivuxolimab. The gene calls are TRBV20-1 and TRBJ1-1; no clear D gene. The TCR comes from an adult with an advanced solid tumor such as melanoma, head and neck, liver or kidney cancer. CDR3 sequence: CSARGTEAFF. In nucleotides, the CDR3 is TGCAGTGCTAGGGGCACTGAAGCTTTCTTT.